This T cell receptor (beta chain) appears in the sequencing data of a study of regulatory T cells in long-lasting Graves disease (dated by TCRdb to the early 2020s). Some background on the complete study: Antithyroid drugs had been taken for less than 3 months by newly diagnosed Graves' disease patients. Patients with persistent Graves' disease were compared with patients with newly diagnosed Graves' disease using TCR sequencing and RNA sequencing of peripheral blood. The study took place in China and was registered as a clinical trial. A total of roughly 33 samples were covered by TCR sequencing, comprising roughly 13 persistent and roughly 20 newly diagnosed Graves' disease patients.

Results and caveats for the whole study, not just this receptor: Compared with newly diagnosed patients, patients with persistent Graves' disease had lower TCR Shannon entropy and fewer highly expanded clones, which suggests clonal expansion. Patients with persistent disease shared more public clonotypes (approximately 2,500) than newly diagnosed patients did (around 980). Sequencing and analysis were restricted to the TCR beta chain. The authors noted that the small sample size was a limitation that may lower accuracy. Preferential use of TRBV28, TRBJ1-2 and TRBJ2-5 was observed in persistent disease, whereas TRBV20-1 and TRBJ2-1 were favored in newly diagnosed disease. Only peripheral blood was studied, because thyroid tissue, the primary lesion, was inaccessible.

The library was generated by multiplex PCR. The instrument was an Illumina HiSeq 4000. CDR3 regions were amplified by Arm-PCR with iRepertoire HTBI primers to construct TCR beta libraries. Gel purification was performed on PCR products prior to sequencing. In the paper's pipeline: Gene usage analysis of CDR3 amino acid clonotypes used the 60 to 80 TRBV and approximately 13 TRBJ segments found across samples. COPE and FqMerger were used to merge filtered high-quality paired reads into contigs. BLAST was used to align contigs to IMGT TRBV, TRBD and TRBJ reference genes, and CDR3 was defined according to IMGT. Highly expanded clones were defined as clonotypes with a frequency above 0.1%. Repertoire diversity was measured by Shannon entropy, and V-J evenness by the Gini coefficient. A clonotype found in more than one individual was treated as public. TCRdb's own reprocessing of the public reads used fastp at Q25 and MiXCR and kept productive beta chains. Every entry covers one CDR3 protein and lists the most common genes and DNA from its rows. These V and J calls are TCRdb output, not the study's own analysis. This sample comprises about 430,000 distinct CDR3 sequences, over 12% of them detected only once. Approximately 7.8% of the sample is held by the ten biggest clonotypes.

This clonotype was seen ten or more times. This clone's antigen is unknown. Base-call qualities are not available, and no considerably larger clone is one nucleotide away. Inclusive of the bounding cysteine and phenylalanine, the CDR3 is 13 residues long. CDR3 DNA only is kept here, 39 bases in frame from base 1. Deletion took 2 bases off V and 8 bases off J, with a span of 12 bases between the germline ends. From the germline V gene, CDR1 is MNHEY and CDR2 is SVGAGI. This specimen's time point label, per the study, means: newly diagnosed GD, antithyroid drugs for less than 3 months. For both TCR sequencing and RNA sequencing, RNA was extracted from PBMCs using TRIzol. Graves' disease was diagnosed according to American Thyroid Association guidelines. Patients were recruited from an endocrinology department in Xi'an, China. Each patient gave about 10 milliliters of peripheral blood, collected in an EDTA anticoagulant tube. Ficoll Paque Plus density gradient separation was used to isolate PBMCs, and no further T cell sorting was performed. An Agilent 2100 Bioanalyzer and agarose gel were used to check RNA quality, while a NanoDrop 2000 measured RNA concentration.

These records were also assigned to another study, of T cells in Graves' hyperthyroidism and ophthalmopathy. The second investigation adds: A patient counted as having stable Graves' hyperthyroidism if no progression to ophthalmopathy occurred over 18 months of follow-up. Hyperthyroidism patients were newly diagnosed, with disease duration under 2 months, and aged 18 to 65 years. Exclusion was applied to patients with uncontrolled infections, other autoimmune diseases, pregnancy or lactation. Clinical symptoms, serum thyroxine and TRAb, thyroid ultrasound, and orbital computed tomography formed the basis for the diagnoses. A first-round RT-PCR of the TCR CDR3 used the HTBI primer set with the Qiagen OneStep RT-PCR kit. Most expanded thyroid clonotypes (frequency above 0.001) were also found in blood, which suggests that blood repertoires may mirror thyroid immune responses. A 13 V-J signature model separated ophthalmopathy from stable hyperthyroidism, with roughly 88% sensitivity and 81.08% specificity in cross-validation and 80%/75% in testing. During validation, the model predicted progression to ophthalmopathy a median of around 7 months ahead of onset, with more than 60% sensitivity and around 73% specificity. To identify distinguishing TCR V-J signatures, a discovery cohort of 90 to 100 patients was used, comprising roughly 45 with Graves' ophthalmopathy and some 60 with stable Graves' hyperthyroidism. Prospective prediction of ophthalmopathy was tested in an independent validation cohort of some 19 hyperthyroidism patients and 17 patients who later progressed to ophthalmopathy. For training and testing, the 80 to 100 patients in the discovery cohort were randomly divided in a 7:3 ratio. In more than five Graves' hyperthyroidism patients, the study also compared T-cell repertoires from thyroid tissue with T-cell repertoires from blood. After sampling, hyperthyroidism patients received methimazole starting at 30 mg daily, and ophthalmopathy patients received high-dose intravenous methylprednisolone. Libraries were constructed in a second round of multiplex PCR, after which size selection and purification were carried out. Sequencing of the libraries was done on an Illumina HiSeq2000 using paired-end 100 bp reads. SOAPnuke was used to process the raw data, with reads discarded if the reads contained adapters or uncalled bases, had a mean Phred below 15, or lacked an exact constant-primer or identifier match. High-quality paired reads were merged using COPE v1.2.5, and each unique nucleotide sequence was defined as a clonotype. Clonotypes were aligned to IMGT TRBV, TRBD and TRBJ reference segments using MiTCR v1.1. The analysis was restricted to V-J combinations with a frequency above 0.0001, which together covered about 99% of the repertoires. A TCS score was defined as the ratio of F50 (clonal expansion) to E x V (chaos), with BLOSUM62-based TCRdist applied between CDR3 peptides within each V-J. Welch's t-statistics and random forest reduced 500 to 550 V-J features to 13, which were used in a naive Bayes classifier (R e1071). Sample size was not statistically predetermined, and investigators were not blinded to group allocation. According to the paper, TCR Vbeta CDR3 sequencing was carried out on roughly 130 peripheral blood samples, which came from approximately 41 ophthalmopathy, under 85 hyperthyroidism and some 17 progressor patients.

This chain is built from TRBV6-5 and TRBJ1-2, with TRBD1 as a weak D call on 5 bases. The receptor was derived from a woman aged 40 to 50 with Graves disease. Donor details come from another sample of the same person, matched by shared clones. The material was peripheral blood mononuclear cells (PBMCs), obtained at new diagnosis, from a patient treated with antithyroid drugs. The sequenced DNA is TGTGCCAGCAGTTACGGGGGGTTCGACGGCTACACCTTC. Translated, it gives CASSYGGFDGYTF.